The 2 T cell receptor beta chains listed next were all sequenced from one sample in a study of shared clonotypes between healthy human individuals. Measured with immunoSEQ multiplex PCR; TCRdb has only the in-frame clones, and not every one. This table holds about 100,000 clones, around 68% found once. Specimen: memory CD8+ T cells sorted from blood. The sample's subset: CD45RO+ cells pooled with CCR7-negative TemRA cells. These receptors were collected from a woman in her thirties in good health.

As to this clone: The same CDR3 arises from other DNA sequences in this sample as well. The rearrangement joins TRBV7-8 to TRBJ1-5; no clear D. This CDR3 region has 12 residues. The germline CDR1 and CDR2 sequences are SGHVS and FQNEAQ. The germline V and J ends were trimmed by 1 base and 7 bases, with 5 bases remaining between them. CDR3 sequence: CASSLEGQPQHF. Here the CDR3 DNA reads TGTGCCAGCAGCTTAGAAGGCCAGCCCCAGCATTTT.

The chain links TRBV29-1 to TRBJ1-2; D unclear. This CDR3 has 12 amino acids. Between the trimmed V and J ends, which lost 1 base and 4 bases, there was a span of 7 bases. Germline V lookup: CDR1 SQVTM, CDR2 ANQGSEA. For the CDR3, the DNA is TGCAGCGTTGAAGGCAGTCCCTATGGCTACACCTTC. Amino acids: CSVEGSPYGYTF.